This TCR beta chain was sequenced during a study of cytomegalovirus exposure and HLA in healthy donors. The study ran its PCR with 60 Vbeta and 13 Jbeta primers. Methods used by the authors: Some 10 million of the approximately 80 million unique TCR beta chains counted in a later analysis were shared. TCRdb's table, derived via immunoSEQ multiplex PCR, lists solely in-frame clones and lacks some. V and J calls and clone size are given by that table; D and trimming were obtained from the DNA. The sample carries roughly 100,000 clones, about 70% recorded once. Whole-study results and caveats: In a later analysis, an Asian-associated ancestry cluster reportedly showed fewer N-insertions than the roughly 700-donor mean. A later analysis showed HLA-associated TCR beta chains outstripping equally common others in clonal expansion.

In the case of this clone: The antigen is not known.

Looked up from germline, CDR1 is SGHRS and CDR2 is YFSETQ. The CDR3 length is 14 residues. V lost 3 bases and J lost 0, with 9 bases in between. Sequencing used PBMCs. This sequence joins TRBV5-1 and TRBJ1-1; unclear D gene. This receptor was identified in a man under 40 in good health and CMV-seronegative. CDR3 sequence (DNA): TGCGCCAGCAGCTCCCCGGGTATGAACACTGAAGCTTTCTTT. As protein: CASSSPGMNTEAFF.